The 13 T cell receptor beta chains below were found in one sample sequenced in a study of blood T cell repertoires in COVID-19. Libraries were prepared by immunoSEQ multiplex PCR; TCRdb keeps only in-frame clonotypes and omits some of them. This table has about 180,000 clones, about nine tenths appearing once. The sequencing sample was made of peripheral blood. Source of these receptors: a woman younger than 45 with acute or convalescent COVID-19.

The chain is built from TRBV7-8 and TRBJ2-4, with TRBD2 matching 12 bases. CDR3 size: 17 residues. V gave up 4 bases and J gave up 0 bases; unmatched junction bases: 4. Germline-derived CDR1 and CDR2 are SGHVS and FQNEAQ. The CDR3 protein is CASSSSGRELAKNIQYF. The CDR3 nucleotides are TGTGCCAGCAGCTCTAGCGGGAGGGAGTTAGCCAAAAACATTCAGTACTTC.

CDR3 DNA sequence: TGTGCCAGCAGTTACCACAGGGTCTACGATCAGCCCCAGCATTTT. Protein sequence: CASSYHRVYDQPQHF. The rearrangement joins TRBV6-2 or TRBV6-3 to TRBJ1-5; weak D call: TRBD1 (6 bases). This CDR3 region has 15 residues. The germline V and J ends were trimmed by 2 bases and 5 bases, with 13 bases remaining between them. CDR1 and CDR2 from the germline V gene are MNHEY and SVGEGT.

This clone was picked up one time. The chain employs TRBV5-1 and TRBJ2-7, with D maybe TRBD1 (6 bases). Germline values: CDR1 SGHRS, CDR2 YFSETQ. This CDR3 has 14 residues. The ends were cut back, 4 bases at V and 4 bases at J, with 15 bases in the middle. CDR3 nucleotide sequence: TGCGCCAGCAGCCTAACCAATCAGGGGTACGAGCAGTACTTC. This gives the protein CASSLTNQGYEQYF.

The chain has TRBV12-3 or TRBV12-4 and TRBJ2-1; D uncertain. V lost 6 bases, J lost 9 bases, and 12 bases lay in between. The CDR3 extends over 12 amino acids. The CDR3 protein is CASSLGSPEQFF. The CDR3 DNA follows: TGTGCCAGCAGCCTCGGGTCACCTGAGCAGTTCTTC.

J is TRBJ2-6 and V is TRBV7-9; D unclear. CDR1 is SEHNR and CDR2 is FQNEAQ in the germline V gene (reference sequence). Trimming shortened V by 8 bases and J by 0 bases, and 8 bases separated the two germline ends. The CDR3 runs to 14 residues. The CDR3 protein is CASLAHSGANVLTF. For the CDR3, the DNA is TGTGCCAGCTTAGCTCACTCTGGGGCCAACGTCCTGACTTTC.

The chain joins TRBV25-1 to TRBJ2-7, with no clear D. Germline V gene lookup returns CDR1 MGHDK and CDR2 SYGVNS. The CDR3 consists of 12 residues. V lost 3 bases to trimming and J lost 0 bases, with 3 bases between them. CDR3 sequence reads: CASSDYSYEQYF. The CDR3 DNA is TGTGCCAGCAGTGACTACTCCTACGAGCAGTACTTC.

The chain recombines TRBV30 with TRBJ2-7, with TRBD1 as a possible D gene (7 bases). Trimming took 0 bases from V and 3 from J, leaving 12 bases between them. The CDR3 has 14 amino acids. Germline CDR1 GTSNPN, CDR2 SVGIG (reference sequence). The CDR3 bases are TGTGCCTGGAGTGTGGCAGGGGGGTTCTACGAGCAGTACTTC. Translated, it gives CAWSVAGGFYEQYF.

This clone was seen a single time. The chain couples TRBV5-6 to TRBJ2-3; perhaps TRBD2 as D (6 bases). CDR1 SGHDT and CDR2 YYEEEE come from the germline V gene. The CDR3 runs 18 residues. The V end lost 4 bases, the J end lost 0 bases, and 21 bases lay between the germline ends. The CDR3 DNA is TGTGCCAGCAGCCCATGGACCGAACTAGCCGGGAGCACAGATACGCAGTATTTT. It translates to CASSPWTELAGSTDTQYF.

This clone was seen only once. The chain employs TRBV12-3 or TRBV12-4 and TRBJ1-2; possibly TRBD1 for D (6 bases). The CDR3 sequence is 13 residues long. With 5 bases removed from V and 5 bases from J, the gap between germline ends came to 12 bases. The CDR3 DNA is TGTGCCAGCAGTGAAGGGGGAAGTTATGGCTACACCTTC. This encodes CASSEGGSYGYTF.

This clone was counted between two and nine times. The chain combines TRBV11-1 with TRBJ2-2, with 7 bases lining up with TRBD1. CDR3 length equals 15 residues. Trimming at V came to 3 bases and at J to 3 bases, leaving 4 bases not matched to a gene. Germline V gives CDR1 SGHAT, CDR2 FQDESV (reference sequence). The DNA for the CDR3 is TGTGCCAGCAGCTTTGACACAGGGGACACCGGGGAGCTGTTTTTT. Residues: CASSFDTGDTGELFF. Full variable domain (missing parts from reference TRBV11-1 and TRBJ2-2): EAEVAQSPRYKITEKSQAVAFWCDPISGHATLYWYRQILGQGPELLVQFQDESVVDDSQLPKDRFSAERLKGVDSTLKIQPAELGDSAMYLCASSFDTGDTGELFFGEGSRLTVL.

The chain is built from TRBV19 and TRBJ2-3; tentative D call: TRBD2 (7 bases). Germline V lookup: CDR1 LNHDA, CDR2 SQIVND (reference sequence). The CDR3 is 13 amino acids. The germline V and J ends were trimmed by 10 bases and 4 bases, with 15 bases remaining between them. The CDR3, as DNA: TGTGCCACTTTTGGGGGGGGCTCAGATACGCAGTATTTT. Residues: CATFGGGSDTQYF.

The rearrangement uses TRBV24-1 and TRBJ2-1; 7 bases agree with TRBD1. Per germline, CDR1 KGHDR and CDR2 SFDVKD. Unmatched junction bases numbered 4, after V lost 4 bases and J lost 2 bases. The CDR3 loop spans 15 amino acids. CDR3 sequence: CATSDPDRAYNEQFF. CDR3 in DNA: TGTGCCACCAGTGACCCCGACAGGGCCTACAATGAGCAGTTCTTC.

This clone turned up a few times. The chain has TRBV4-1 and TRBJ1-5; D is unresolved. V was pared by 0 bases and J by 0 bases, with 12 bases between. The CDR3 is made up of 17 amino acids. The germline gives CDR1 MGHRA, CDR2 YSYEKL. Written as DNA, the CDR3 is TGCGCCAGCAGCCAAGACCCGACATCCCATAGCAATCAGCCCCAGCATTTT. This codes for CASSQDPTSHSNQPQHF.